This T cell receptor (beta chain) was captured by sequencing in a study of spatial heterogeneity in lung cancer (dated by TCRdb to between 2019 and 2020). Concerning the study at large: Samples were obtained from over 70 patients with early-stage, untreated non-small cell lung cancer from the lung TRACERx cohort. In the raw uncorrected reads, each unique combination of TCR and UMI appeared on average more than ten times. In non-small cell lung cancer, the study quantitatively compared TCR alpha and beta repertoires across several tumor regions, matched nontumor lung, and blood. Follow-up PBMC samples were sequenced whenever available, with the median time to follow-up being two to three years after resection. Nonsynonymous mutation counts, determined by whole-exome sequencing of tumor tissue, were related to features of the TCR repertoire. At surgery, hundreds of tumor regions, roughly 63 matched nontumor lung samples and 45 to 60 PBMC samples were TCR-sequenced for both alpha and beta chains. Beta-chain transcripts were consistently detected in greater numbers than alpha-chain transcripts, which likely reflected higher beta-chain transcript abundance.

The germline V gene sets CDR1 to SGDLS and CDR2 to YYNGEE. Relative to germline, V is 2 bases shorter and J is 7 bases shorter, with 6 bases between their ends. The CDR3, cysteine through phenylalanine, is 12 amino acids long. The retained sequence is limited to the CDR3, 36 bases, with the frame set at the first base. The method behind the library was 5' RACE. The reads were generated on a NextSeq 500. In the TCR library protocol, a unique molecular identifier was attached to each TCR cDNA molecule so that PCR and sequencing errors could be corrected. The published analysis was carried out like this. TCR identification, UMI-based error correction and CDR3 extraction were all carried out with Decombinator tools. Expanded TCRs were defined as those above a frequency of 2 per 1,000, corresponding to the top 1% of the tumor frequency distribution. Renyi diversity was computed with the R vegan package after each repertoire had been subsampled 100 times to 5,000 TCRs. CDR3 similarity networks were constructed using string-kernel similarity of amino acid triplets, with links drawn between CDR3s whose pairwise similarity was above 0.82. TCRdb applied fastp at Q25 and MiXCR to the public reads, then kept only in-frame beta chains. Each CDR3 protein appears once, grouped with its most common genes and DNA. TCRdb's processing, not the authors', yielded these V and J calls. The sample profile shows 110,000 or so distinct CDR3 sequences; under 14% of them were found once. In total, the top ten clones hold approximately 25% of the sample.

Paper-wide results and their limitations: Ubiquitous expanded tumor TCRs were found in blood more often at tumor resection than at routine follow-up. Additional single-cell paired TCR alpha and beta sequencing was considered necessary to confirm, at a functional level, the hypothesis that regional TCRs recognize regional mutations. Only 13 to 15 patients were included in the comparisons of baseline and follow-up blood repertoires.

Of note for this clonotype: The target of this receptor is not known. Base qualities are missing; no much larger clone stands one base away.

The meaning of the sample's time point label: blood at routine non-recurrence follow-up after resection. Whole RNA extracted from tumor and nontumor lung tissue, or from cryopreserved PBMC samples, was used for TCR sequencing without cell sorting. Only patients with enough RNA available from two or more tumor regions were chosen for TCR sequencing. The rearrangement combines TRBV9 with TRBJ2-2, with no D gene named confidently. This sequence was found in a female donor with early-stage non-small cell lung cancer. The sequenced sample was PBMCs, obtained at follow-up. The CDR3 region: CASSVMSGELFF. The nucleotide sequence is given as TGTGCCAGCAGCGTTATGAGCGGGGAGCTGTTTTTT.